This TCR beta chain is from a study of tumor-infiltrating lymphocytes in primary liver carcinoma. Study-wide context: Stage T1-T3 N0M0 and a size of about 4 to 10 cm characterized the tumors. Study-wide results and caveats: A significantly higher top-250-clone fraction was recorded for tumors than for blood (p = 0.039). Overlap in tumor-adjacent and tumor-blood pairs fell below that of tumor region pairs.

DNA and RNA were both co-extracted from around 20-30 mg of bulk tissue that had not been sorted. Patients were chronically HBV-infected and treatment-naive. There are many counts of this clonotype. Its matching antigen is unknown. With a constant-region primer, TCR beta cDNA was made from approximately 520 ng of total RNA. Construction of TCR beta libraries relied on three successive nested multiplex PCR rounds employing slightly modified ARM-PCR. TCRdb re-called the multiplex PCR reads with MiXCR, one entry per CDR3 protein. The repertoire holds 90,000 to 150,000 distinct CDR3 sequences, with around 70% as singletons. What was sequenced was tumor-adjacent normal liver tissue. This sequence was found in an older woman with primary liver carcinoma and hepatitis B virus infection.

The CDR3 nucleotides are TGCAGCGTTGGAGGGGGTAGGACGCGCAACGAGCAGTACTTC. Its translation: CSVGGGRTRNEQYF. The genes are TRBV29-1 and TRBJ2-7, with D tentatively TRBD1 (6 bases). V shed 4 bases and J shed 5 bases, with 18 bases lying between them. The CDR3 runs to 14 residues. Germline-derived CDR1 and CDR2 are SQVTM and ANQGSEA.